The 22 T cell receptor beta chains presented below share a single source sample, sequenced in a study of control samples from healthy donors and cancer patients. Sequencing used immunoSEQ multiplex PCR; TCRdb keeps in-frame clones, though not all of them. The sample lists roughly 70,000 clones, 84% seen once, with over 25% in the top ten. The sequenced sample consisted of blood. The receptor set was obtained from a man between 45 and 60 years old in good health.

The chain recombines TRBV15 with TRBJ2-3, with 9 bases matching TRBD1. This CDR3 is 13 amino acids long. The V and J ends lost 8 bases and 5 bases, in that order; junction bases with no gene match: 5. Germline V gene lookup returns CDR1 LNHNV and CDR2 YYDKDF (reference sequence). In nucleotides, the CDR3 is TGTGCCACCGGGACAGGGAACATAGATACGCAGTATTTT. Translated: CATGTGNIDTQYF.

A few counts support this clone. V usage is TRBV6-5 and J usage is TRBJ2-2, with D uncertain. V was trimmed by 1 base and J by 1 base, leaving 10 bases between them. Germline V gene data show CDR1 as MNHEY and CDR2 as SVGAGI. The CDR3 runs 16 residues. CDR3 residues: CASSYYLQMNTGELFF. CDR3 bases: TGTGCCAGCAGTTACTATCTCCAAATGAACACCGGGGAGCTGTTTTTT.

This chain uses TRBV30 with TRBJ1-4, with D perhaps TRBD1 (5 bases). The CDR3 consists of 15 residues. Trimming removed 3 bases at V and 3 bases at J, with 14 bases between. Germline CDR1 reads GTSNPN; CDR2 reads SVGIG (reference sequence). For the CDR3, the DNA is TGTGCCTGGAGGGCCCCGGGACGGGCTAATGAAAAACTGTTTTTT. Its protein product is CAWRAPGRANEKLFF.

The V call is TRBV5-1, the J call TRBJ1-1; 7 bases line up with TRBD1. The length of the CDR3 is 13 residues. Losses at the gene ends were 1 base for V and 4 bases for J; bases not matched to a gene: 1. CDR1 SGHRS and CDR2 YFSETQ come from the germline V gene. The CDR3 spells CASSLTGATEAFF. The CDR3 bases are TGCGCCAGCAGCTTGACAGGGGCCACTGAAGCTTTCTTT.

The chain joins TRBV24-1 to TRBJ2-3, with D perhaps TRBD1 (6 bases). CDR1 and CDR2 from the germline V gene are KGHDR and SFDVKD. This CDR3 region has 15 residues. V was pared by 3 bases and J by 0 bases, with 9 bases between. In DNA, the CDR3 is TGTGCCACCAGTGATCCACAGGGTAGCACAGATACGCAGTATTTT. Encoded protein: CATSDPQGSTDTQYF.

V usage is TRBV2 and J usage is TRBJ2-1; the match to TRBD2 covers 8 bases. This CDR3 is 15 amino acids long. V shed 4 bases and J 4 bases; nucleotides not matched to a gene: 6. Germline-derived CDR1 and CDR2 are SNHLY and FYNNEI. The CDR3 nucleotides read TGTGCCAGCAGTGCGGCGGGAGGCATGTACAATGAGCAGTTCTTC. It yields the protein CASSAAGGMYNEQFF.

The CDR3 bases are TGTGCCAGCAGCTCGGACGGATTCAATCAGCCCCAGCATTTT. This translates into CASSSDGFNQPQHF. The chain joins TRBV7-9 to TRBJ1-5; D remains unclear. Between the trimmed V and J ends, which lost 4 bases and 3 bases, there was a span of 10 bases. Germline loops: CDR1 SEHNR, CDR2 FQNEAQ (reference sequence). This CDR3 has 14 amino acids.

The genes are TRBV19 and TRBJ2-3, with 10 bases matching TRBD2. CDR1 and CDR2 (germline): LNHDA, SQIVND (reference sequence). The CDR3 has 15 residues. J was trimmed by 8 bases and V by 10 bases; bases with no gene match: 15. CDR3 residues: CATRQASGSLGTQYF. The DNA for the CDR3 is TGTGCCACCCGGCAAGCTAGCGGGAGTCTCGGTACGCAGTATTTT.

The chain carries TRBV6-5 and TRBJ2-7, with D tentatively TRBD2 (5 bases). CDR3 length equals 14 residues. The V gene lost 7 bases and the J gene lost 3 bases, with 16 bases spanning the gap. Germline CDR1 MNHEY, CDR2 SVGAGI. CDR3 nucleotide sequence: TGTGCCAGCACTACTAGGAGGAGATACTACGAGCAGTACTTC. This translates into CASTTRRRYYEQYF.

CDR3 sequence reads: CASGTGGSTDTQYF. CDR3 in DNA: TGTGCCAGTGGCACGGGAGGGAGCACAGATACGCAGTATTTT. The chain employs TRBV7-9 and TRBJ2-3, with 8 nucleotides matching TRBD2. CDR3 size: 14 residues. Germline CDR1 is SEHNR and CDR2 is FQNEAQ (reference sequence). The V gene end was trimmed by 9 bases and the J gene end by 0 bases; junction bases not matched to a gene: 5.

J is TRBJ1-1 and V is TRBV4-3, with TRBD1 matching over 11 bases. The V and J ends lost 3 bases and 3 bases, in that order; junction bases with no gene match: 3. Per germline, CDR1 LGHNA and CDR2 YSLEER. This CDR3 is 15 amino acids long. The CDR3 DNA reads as TGCGCCAGCAGCCACGGGACAGGGGGAGACACTGAAGCTTTCTTT. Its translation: CASSHGTGGDTEAFF.

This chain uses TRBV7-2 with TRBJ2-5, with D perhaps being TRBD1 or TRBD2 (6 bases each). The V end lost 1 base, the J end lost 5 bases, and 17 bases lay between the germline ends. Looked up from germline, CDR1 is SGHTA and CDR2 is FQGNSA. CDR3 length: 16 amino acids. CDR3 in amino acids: CASSLEGLGGWETQYF. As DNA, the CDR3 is TGTGCCAGCAGCTTAGAAGGTTTGGGGGGCTGGGAGACCCAGTACTTC.

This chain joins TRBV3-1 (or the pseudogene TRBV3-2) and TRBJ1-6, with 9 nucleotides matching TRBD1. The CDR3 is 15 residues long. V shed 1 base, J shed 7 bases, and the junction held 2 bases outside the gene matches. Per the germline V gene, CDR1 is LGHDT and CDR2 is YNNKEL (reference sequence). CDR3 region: CASSQATGGNSPLHF. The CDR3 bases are TGTGCCAGCAGCCAAGCTACAGGGGGCAATTCACCCCTCCACTTT.

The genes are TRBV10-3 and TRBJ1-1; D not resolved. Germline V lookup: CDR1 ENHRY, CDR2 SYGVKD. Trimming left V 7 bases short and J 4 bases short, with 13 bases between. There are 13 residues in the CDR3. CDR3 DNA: TGTGCCATCAACACACCTAGCAGCACTGAAGCTTTCTTT. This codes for CAINTPSSTEAFF.

DNA for the CDR3: TGCGCCAGCAGCCAAGACCTCGACTATGGCTACACCTTC. Its protein product is CASSQDLDYGYTF. This sequence joins TRBV4-1 and TRBJ1-2, with unresolved D. Per the germline V gene, CDR1 is MGHRA and CDR2 is YSYEKL. Trimming stripped 0 bases from V and 3 bases from J, with 5 bases between. The CDR3 covers 13 residues.

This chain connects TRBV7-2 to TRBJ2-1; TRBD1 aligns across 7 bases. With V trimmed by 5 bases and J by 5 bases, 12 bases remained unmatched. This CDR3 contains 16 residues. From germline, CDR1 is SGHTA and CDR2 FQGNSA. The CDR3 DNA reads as TGTGCCAGCAGCCTGCGTCCGGGACAGACACACAATGAGCAGTTCTTC. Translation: CASSLRPGQTHNEQFF.

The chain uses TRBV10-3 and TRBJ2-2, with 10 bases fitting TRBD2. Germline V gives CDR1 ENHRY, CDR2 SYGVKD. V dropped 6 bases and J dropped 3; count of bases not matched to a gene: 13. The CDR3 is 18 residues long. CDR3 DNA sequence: TGTGCCATCAGGACGATTCAGCTAGCGGGGGCCCACACCGGGGAGCTGTTTTTT. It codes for CAIRTIQLAGAHTGELFF.

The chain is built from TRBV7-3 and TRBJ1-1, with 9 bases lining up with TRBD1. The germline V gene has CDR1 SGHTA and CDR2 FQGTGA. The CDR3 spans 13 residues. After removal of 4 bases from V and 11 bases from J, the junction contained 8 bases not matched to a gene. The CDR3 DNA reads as TGTGCCAGCAGCTCATTACAGGGGGCGATGGCTTTCTTT. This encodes CASSSLQGAMAFF. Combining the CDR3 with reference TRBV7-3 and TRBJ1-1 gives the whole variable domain GAGVSQTPSNKVTEKGKYVELRCDPISGHTALYWYRQSLGQGPEFLIYFQGTGAADDSGLPNDRFFAVRPEGSVSTLKIQRTERGDSAVYLCASSSLQGAMAFFGQGTRLTVV.

The CDR3 sequence: CASSRQGGEAFF. In DNA, the CDR3 is TGTGCCAGCAGTCGACAGGGGGGTGAAGCTTTCTTT. The chain links TRBV6-5 to TRBJ1-1, with 9 bases lining up with TRBD1. The germline CDR1 and CDR2 sequences are MNHEY and SVGAGI. V trimming: 5 bases; J trimming: 7 bases; junction bases outside the gene matches: 2. The CDR3 sequence is 12 residues long.

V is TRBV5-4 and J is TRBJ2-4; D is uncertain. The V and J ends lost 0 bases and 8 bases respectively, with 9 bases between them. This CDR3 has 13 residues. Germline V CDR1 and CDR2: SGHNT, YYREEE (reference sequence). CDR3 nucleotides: TGTGCCAGCAGCTTGGGAGTAGAGGACATTCAGTACTTC. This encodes CASSLGVEDIQYF.

CDR3: CASSQQGQSKNIQYF. CDR3 bases: TGTGCCAGCAGCCAACAGGGGCAGTCCAAAAACATTCAGTACTTC. The chain recombines TRBV11-2 with TRBJ2-4; TRBD1 matches 7 bases. CDR1 SGHAT and CDR2 FQNNGV come from the germline V gene. This CDR3 region has 15 residues. The junction had 6 bases not matched to a gene; V was cut back by 5 bases and J by 2 bases.

The CDR3 bases are TGTGCCAGCAGCTTAGAAGGCGTCTTCTACTACGAGCAGTACTTC. This encodes CASSLEGVFYYEQYF. V is TRBV7-9 and J is TRBJ2-7; D is ambiguous. This CDR3 spans 15 amino acids. Germline assignment: CDR1 SEHNR and CDR2 FQNEAQ (reference sequence). Trimming cost V 1 base and J 3 bases, with 13 bases left between them.